Listed below are T cell receptor beta chains from one sample, sequenced in a study of shared clonotypes between healthy human individuals. Clones were sequenced by immunoSEQ multiplex PCR, and TCRdb holds only the in-frame ones, with some missing. Among nearly 750,000 clones, roughly 72% were seen once, and the ten largest hold under 2%. The sample taken for sequencing was memory CD4+ T cells sorted from blood. The receptors stem from a woman aged 25-40 years in good health. The CDR3 runs from the conserved cysteine through the conserved F or W. The D gene is left open where the match is weak. Clone size is stated in some rows and not others, as once, few, many or a class when expanded.

size	D	length	J	V	CDR3	DNA
.	TRBD1	12	TRBJ1-3	TRBV6-5	CASSPQGTTIYF	TGTGCCAGCAGTCCACAGGGGACCACCATATATTTT
.	.	14	TRBJ1-2	TRBV28	CASTFGQANYGYTF	TGTGCCAGCACCTTCGGGCAGGCTAACTATGGCTACACCTTC
.	.	15	TRBJ1-2	TRBV19	CASTRSRGGIGGYTF	TGTGCCAGTACCCGTTCGCGGGGAGGGATAGGAGGCTACACCTTC
.	.	15	TRBJ1-4	TRBV6-1	CASSDYAWVNEKLFF	TGTGCCAGCAGTGACTACGCCTGGGTTAATGAAAAACTGTTTTTT
.	.	16	TRBJ1-2	TRBV28	CASSLPYSAQGEGYTF	TGTGCCAGCAGTTTACCCTATTCGGCTCAAGGGGAGGGCTACACCTTC
.	TRBD1	15	TRBJ2-3	TRBV7-3	CASSPTGGTTDTQYF	TGTGCCAGCAGCCCCACAGGGGGAACAACAGATACGCAGTATTTT
.	.	13	TRBJ1-2	TRBV28	CASSLIRILGYTF	TGTGCCAGCAGTTTAATCCGGATTCTAGGCTACACCTTC
.	TRBD1	13	TRBJ1-2	TRBV28	CASSPGTGIGYTF	TGTGCCAGCAGTCCTGGGACAGGGATTGGCTACACCTTC
.	.	15	TRBJ2-3	TRBV29-1	CSVHGTPWGTDTQYF	TGCAGCGTCCACGGGACTCCCTGGGGCACAGATACGCAGTATTTT
.	TRBD2	15	TRBJ2-7	TRBV5-8	CASSQGASGSYEQYF	TGTGCCAGCAGCCAAGGGGCTAGCGGGAGCTACGAGCAGTACTTC
.	.	13	TRBJ2-5	TRBV27	CASRPLPQETQYF	TGTGCCAGCAGGCCCCTCCCCCAAGAGACCCAGTACTTC
.	TRBD2	15	TRBJ2-7	TRBV18	CASSFLAGGSYEQYF	TGTGCCAGCTCATTCCTAGCGGGCGGCTCCTACGAGCAGTACTTC
.	TRBD2	13	TRBJ2-7	TRBV6-6	CASGVAGTYEQYF	TGTGCCAGCGGGGTAGCGGGAACCTACGAGCAGTACTTC
many	.	14	TRBJ2-7	TRBV11-2	CASSLEFSRHEQYF	TGTGCCAGCAGCTTAGAGTTTAGCCGGCACGAGCAGTACTTC
.	.	14	TRBJ2-1	TRBV5-4	CASSPDYLAREQFF	TGTGCCAGCAGCCCCGACTACTTAGCACGGGAGCAGTTCTTC
.	.	15	TRBJ2-3	TRBV27	CASSPGFTSTDTQYF	TGTGCCAGCAGTCCAGGGTTCACTAGCACAGATACGCAGTATTTT
.	TRBD2	16	TRBJ2-5	TRBV7-2	CASSSSTSGPQETQYF	TGTGCCAGCAGCTCTTCGACTAGCGGGCCTCAAGAGACCCAGTACTTC
.	.	16	TRBJ2-1	TRBV28	CASSAPLRGLHNEQFF	TGTGCCAGCAGTGCCCCTCTTAGGGGTTTACACAATGAGCAGTTCTTC
.	.	14	TRBJ1-1	TRBV11-2	CASSGGARDTEAFF	TGTGCCAGCAGTGGAGGGGCCAGGGACACTGAAGCTTTCTTT
.	.	13	TRBJ1-1	TRBV7-2	CASSLTRGTEAFF	TGTGCCAGCAGCTTAACTCGTGGGACTGAAGCTTTCTTT
.	TRBD1	14	TRBJ2-7	TRBV25-1	CASSETGQGYEQYF	TGTGCCAGCAGTGAAACCGGACAGGGGTACGAGCAGTACTTC
many	.	15	TRBJ2-1	TRBV7-9	CASSPGRARYNEQFF	TGTGCCAGCAGCCCTGGACGGGCCAGATACAATGAGCAGTTCTTC
.	TRBD1	15	TRBJ1-4	TRBV2	CASRSNRGGNEKLFF	TGTGCCAGCAGGTCAAACAGGGGCGGTAATGAAAAACTGTTTTTT
.	TRBD1	15	TRBJ1-4	TRBV15	CATSRGDRLNEKLFF	TGTGCCACCAGCAGAGGGGACAGACTTAATGAAAAACTGTTTTTT
.	TRBD2	14	TRBJ2-7	TRBV9	CASSLAGESYEQYF	TGTGCCAGCAGCTTAGCGGGGGAATCCTACGAGCAGTACTTC
.	TRBD2	15	TRBJ2-5	TRBV6-5	CASSYWRGAQETQYF	TGTGCCAGCAGTTACTGGCGGGGGGCCCAAGAGACCCAGTACTTC
.	TRBD1	14	TRBJ2-5	TRBV6-1	CASSEADREETQYF	TGTGCCAGCAGTGAAGCGGACAGGGAAGAGACCCAGTACTTC
.	TRBD1	15	TRBJ2-5	TRBV6-1	CASSEQRTGTETQYF	TGTGCCAGCAGTGAGCAAAGGACAGGGACCGAGACCCAGTACTTC
.	TRBD2	14	TRBJ2-5	TRBV7-2	CASSPRTSRETQYF	TGTGCCAGCAGCCCTAGGACTAGCCGGGAGACCCAGTACTTC
.	.	13	TRBJ2-3	TRBV7-9	CASSLDTADTQYF	TGTGCCAGCAGCTTAGATACAGCAGATACGCAGTATTTT
few	TRBD1	16	TRBJ2-3	TRBV5-1	CASSLAQGASTDTQYF	TGCGCCAGCAGCTTGGCGCAGGGGGCTTCCACAGATACGCAGTATTTT
.	TRBD2	16	TRBJ2-3	TRBV5-1	CASSLGVAGGADTQYF	TGCGCCAGCAGCTTGGGAGTAGCGGGAGGGGCAGATACGCAGTATTTT
.	TRBD2	14	TRBJ2-1	TRBV5-4	CASSLVPAGDEQFF	TGTGCCAGCAGCTTGGTTCCAGCGGGGGATGAGCAGTTCTTC
.	.	15	TRBJ2-1	TRBV5-2	CASSQVGGVWGTQFF	TGTGCCAGCAGCCAAGTAGGGGGCGTGTGGGGGACCCAGTTCTTC
once	.	16	TRBJ2-3	TRBV28	CASSFRIGGYTDTQYF	TGTGCCAGCAGTTTCCGGATCGGGGGCTACACAGATACGCAGTATTTT
.	.	15	TRBJ2-3	TRBV6-5	CASSYEGRNTDTQYF	TGTGCCAGCAGTTACGAAGGCAGAAACACAGATACGCAGTATTTT
.	TRBD2	16	TRBJ2-2	TRBV7-6	CASSLGPSGNTGELFF	TGTGCCAGCAGCTTAGGTCCTAGCGGAAACACCGGGGAGCTGTTTTTT
.	.	14	TRBJ1-1	TRBV19	CASSTRRVGTEAFF	TGTGCCAGTAGTACGAGGCGGGTGGGGACTGAAGCTTTCTTT
.	.	12	TRBJ1-1	TRBV19	CASSIVGFEAFF	TGTGCCAGTAGTATAGTCGGATTCGAAGCTTTCTTT
.	TRBD1	17	TRBJ2-3	TRBV5-6	CASSLAGTGDITDTQYF	TGTGCCAGCAGCTTGGCTGGGACAGGGGATATCACAGATACGCAGTATTTT
few	.	13	TRBJ2-1	TRBV7-3	CASSPYLHNEQFF	TGTGCCAGCAGCCCCTACTTGCACAATGAGCAGTTCTTC
.	.	18	TRBJ2-7	TRBV5-6	CASSLRVIAAKLTYEQYF	TGTGCCAGCAGCTTACGCGTCATTGCGGCCAAATTGACCTACGAGCAGTACTTC
.	.	14	TRBJ1-3	TRBV5-1	CASSPGSSGNTIYF	TGCGCCAGCAGCCCCGGTTCTTCTGGAAACACCATATATTTT
.	TRBD2	18	TRBJ2-1	TRBV27	CASSLSSGRLSSYNEQFF	TGTGCCAGCAGTTTATCTAGCGGGAGGTTAAGCTCCTACAATGAGCAGTTCTTC
.	.	16	TRBJ2-7	TRBV12-5	CASGLAFREPPYEQYF	TGTGCTAGTGGTTTGGCTTTTCGGGAACCTCCCTACGAGCAGTACTTC
.	.	14	TRBJ1-4	TRBV15	CATSVGIANEKLFF	TGTGCCACCAGTGTAGGCATAGCTAATGAAAAACTGTTTTTT
few	.	15	TRBJ2-7	TRBV5-4	CASSSGTRSVYEQYF	TGTGCCAGCAGCTCCGGGACGAGAAGCGTCTACGAGCAGTACTTC
few	.	13	TRBJ1-5	TRBV30	CAWTREGNQPQHF	TGTGCCTGGACTAGGGAAGGCAATCAGCCCCAGCATTTT
.	.	15	TRBJ1-3	TRBV7-2	CASSPRGGAGNTIYF	TGTGCCAGCAGCCCCCGGGGGGGGGCTGGAAACACCATATATTTT
.	TRBD2	14	TRBJ2-2	TRBV6-4	CASSRQRETGELFF	TGTGCCAGCAGTCGGCAGCGGGAGACCGGGGAGCTGTTTTTT
.	TRBD1	16	TRBJ2-7	TRBV28	CASSSDRGQTPYEQYF	TGTGCCAGCAGTTCGGACAGGGGCCAAACGCCCTACGAGCAGTACTTC
.	.	14	TRBJ1-6	TRBV6-4	CASSEFGGVSPLHF	TGTGCCAGCAGTGAGTTTGGGGGAGTGTCACCCCTCCACTTT
.	TRBD1	16	TRBJ1-3	TRBV11-2	CASSTRQGTSGNTIYF	TGTGCCAGCAGCACGCGACAGGGCACCTCTGGAAACACCATATATTTT
few	.	12	TRBJ1-2	TRBV14	CASSQDRTGYTF	TGTGCCAGCAGCCAAGATAGGACTGGCTACACCTTC
.	TRBD2	15	TRBJ2-7	TRBV14	CASSTQSGRTYEQYF	TGTGCCAGCAGCACACAAAGCGGGAGAACCTACGAGCAGTACTTC